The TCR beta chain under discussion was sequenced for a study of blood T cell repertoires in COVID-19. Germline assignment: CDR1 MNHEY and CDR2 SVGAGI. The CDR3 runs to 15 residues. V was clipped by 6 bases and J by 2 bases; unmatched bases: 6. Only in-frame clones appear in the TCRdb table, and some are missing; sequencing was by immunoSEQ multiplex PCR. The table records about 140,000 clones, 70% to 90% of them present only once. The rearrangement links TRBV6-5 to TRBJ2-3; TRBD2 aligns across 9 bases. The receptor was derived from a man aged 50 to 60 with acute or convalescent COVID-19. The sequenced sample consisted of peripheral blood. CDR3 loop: CASRATSGHTDTQYF. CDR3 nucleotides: TGTGCCAGCAGGGCAACTAGCGGGCACACAGATACGCAGTATTTT.